This T cell receptor beta chain comes out of a study of OX40 agonist ivuxolimab in advanced cancers. For context, the study as a whole: The costimulatory receptor OX40 (CD134) was targeted by ivuxolimab, a fully human IgG2 agonistic monoclonal antibody. Intravenous ivuxolimab was administered to patients every 2 weeks at six dose levels: 0.01, 0.1, 0.3, 1.5, 3 and 10 mg/kg. Of the roughly 51 patients in dose escalation, approximately 20 had hepatocellular carcinoma, approximately 15 had melanoma, 9 had renal cell carcinoma and 9 had head and neck cancer. In the dose-escalation cohort, more than 80% of patients were male, and the mean age was around 65 years with a range of about 20 to 80. Patients were allowed to have had prior anti-PD-1, anti-PD-L1 or anti-CTLA-4 therapy, and approximately 40% of the dose-escalation patients had been treated with checkpoint inhibitors. Three dose-escalation patients achieved partial responses, one with hepatocellular carcinoma and two with cutaneous melanoma. The purpose of peripheral TCRbeta sequencing was to test whether ivuxolimab changed TCR sequence diversity and led to clonal T-cell expansion. The paper reports the monotherapy dose-escalation portion (N of about 50 patients) of the phase I ivuxolimab trial. General conclusions and limits of the study: Low levels of normalized T-cell clonal expansion were also seen in some patients who did not respond. In the 0.1-3.0 mg/kg groups, partial responders were among the patients with the lowest normalized peripheral clonal expansion, particularly in CD8+ T cells. At doses of 0.1 to 3.0 mg/kg, clonal expansion of both CD4+ and CD8+ T cells in blood was seen between baseline and week 6. After ivuxolimab, expanded clones were on average more numerous among CD8+ T cells than among CD4+ T cells. Antigen specificity was not determined for the clonally expanded peripheral T cells.

The trial excluded patients who had a history of autoimmune disease or who were on systemic immunosuppression. Peripheral blood for TCR sequencing was collected from all dose cohorts at baseline, on cycle 4 day 1, and on cycle 7 day 1. The samples were taken from a phase I, first-in-human, multicenter, open-label dose-escalation trial of ivuxolimab. Adults with locally advanced or metastatic melanoma, renal cell carcinoma, hepatocellular carcinoma or head and neck squamous cell carcinoma were enrolled in the trial. Before TCR sequencing, CD4+ T cells and CD8+ T cells from peripheral blood were sorted into separate populations. Genomic DNA was extracted from sorted cells for sequencing of the TCRbeta CDR3 region. The immunoSEQ Assay was used to sequence the TCRbeta CDR3 regions. The immuneACCESS repertoire file appears here via TCRdb, limited to in-frame rearrangements. These files lack a portion of the clones; in checked studies, under half of the deficit traces to unresolved V genes, and the cause of the others is not known. This sample gives fewer than 40,000 clones in total; about nine tenths of them show up just once. The top ten clonotypes cover 36% of the sample.

In the case of this clone: This clone's antigen is unknown. Per-base qualities were not stored, and no clone one base away is much larger.

As encoded in the germline V gene (reference sequence), CDR1 is MNHEY while CDR2 is SMNVEV. V drops 3 bases and J drops 3 bases, leaving 3 bases in between. The cysteine opens and the phenylalanine closes a CDR3 of 12 amino acids. Just CDR3 DNA is preserved here, 36 bases in frame from base 1. Sequencing was performed on CD4+ or CD8+ T cells sorted from blood, taken in a trial of the OX40 agonist ivuxolimab. This chain joins TRBV27 to TRBJ1-5; no D gene is confidently identified. The sequence derives from an adult with an advanced solid tumor such as melanoma, head and neck, liver or kidney cancer. The bases read TGTGCCAGCAGTTTCCTCAATCAGCCCCAGCATTTT. Its protein is CASSFLNQPQHF.